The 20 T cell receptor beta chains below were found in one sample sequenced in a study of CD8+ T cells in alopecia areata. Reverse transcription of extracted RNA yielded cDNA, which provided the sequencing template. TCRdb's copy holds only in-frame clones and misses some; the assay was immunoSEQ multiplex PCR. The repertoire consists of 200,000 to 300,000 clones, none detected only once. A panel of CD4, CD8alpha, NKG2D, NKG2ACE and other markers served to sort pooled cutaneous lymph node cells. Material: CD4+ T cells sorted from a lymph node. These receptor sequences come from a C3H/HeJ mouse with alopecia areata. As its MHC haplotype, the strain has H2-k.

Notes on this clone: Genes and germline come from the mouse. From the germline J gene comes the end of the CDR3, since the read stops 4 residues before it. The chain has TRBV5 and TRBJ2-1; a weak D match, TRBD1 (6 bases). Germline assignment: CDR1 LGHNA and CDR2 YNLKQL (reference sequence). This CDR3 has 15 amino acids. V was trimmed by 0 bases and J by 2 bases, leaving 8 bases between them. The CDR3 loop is CASSQEGQDYAEQFF. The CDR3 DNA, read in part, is TGTGCCAGCAGCCAAGAGGGACAAGACTATGCT.

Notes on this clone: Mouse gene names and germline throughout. CDR3 in amino acids: CAWSPFLGGAEQFF. The CDR3 DNA, read in part, is TGTGCCTGGAGTCCCTTCCTGGGAGGGGCT. The chain employs TRBV31 and TRBJ2-1, with D perhaps TRBD2 (5 bases). The read stops 4 residues short of the end of the CDR3; the missing end is completed from the germline J gene. The CDR3 contains 14 residues. The V gene's germline CDR1 is GKSSPN and CDR2 SITVG.

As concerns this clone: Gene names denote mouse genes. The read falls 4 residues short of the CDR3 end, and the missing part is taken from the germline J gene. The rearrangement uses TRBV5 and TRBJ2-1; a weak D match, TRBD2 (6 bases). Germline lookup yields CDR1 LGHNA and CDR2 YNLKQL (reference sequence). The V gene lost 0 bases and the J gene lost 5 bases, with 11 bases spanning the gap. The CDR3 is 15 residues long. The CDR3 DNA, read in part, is TGTGCCAGCAGCCAAGAGTTCTGGGGAAATGCT. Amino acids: CASSQEFWGNA. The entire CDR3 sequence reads CASSQEFWGNAEQFF.

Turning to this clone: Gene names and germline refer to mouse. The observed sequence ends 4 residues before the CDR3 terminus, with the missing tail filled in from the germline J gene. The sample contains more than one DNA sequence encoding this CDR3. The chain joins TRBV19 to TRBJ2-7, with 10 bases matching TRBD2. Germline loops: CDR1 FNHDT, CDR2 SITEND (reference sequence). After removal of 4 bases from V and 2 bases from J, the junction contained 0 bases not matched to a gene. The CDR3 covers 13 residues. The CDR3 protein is CASSLGGPYEQYF. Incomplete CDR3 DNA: TGTGCCAGCAGTCTGGGGGGGCCCTAT.

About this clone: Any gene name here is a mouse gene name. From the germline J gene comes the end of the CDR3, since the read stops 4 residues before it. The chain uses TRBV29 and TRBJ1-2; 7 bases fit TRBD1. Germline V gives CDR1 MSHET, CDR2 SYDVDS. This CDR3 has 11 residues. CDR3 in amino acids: CASRQGPDYTF. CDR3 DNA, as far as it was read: TGTGCTAGCAGACAGGGGCCC.

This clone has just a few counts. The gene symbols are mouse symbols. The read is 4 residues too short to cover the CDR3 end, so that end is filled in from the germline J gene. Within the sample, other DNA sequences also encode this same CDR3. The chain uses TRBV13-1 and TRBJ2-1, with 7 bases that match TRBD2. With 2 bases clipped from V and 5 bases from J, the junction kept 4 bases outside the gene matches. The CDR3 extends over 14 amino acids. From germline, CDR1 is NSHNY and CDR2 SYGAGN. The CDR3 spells CASSELGGDAEQFF. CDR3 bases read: TGTGCCAGCAGTGAATTGGGGGGTGATGCT.

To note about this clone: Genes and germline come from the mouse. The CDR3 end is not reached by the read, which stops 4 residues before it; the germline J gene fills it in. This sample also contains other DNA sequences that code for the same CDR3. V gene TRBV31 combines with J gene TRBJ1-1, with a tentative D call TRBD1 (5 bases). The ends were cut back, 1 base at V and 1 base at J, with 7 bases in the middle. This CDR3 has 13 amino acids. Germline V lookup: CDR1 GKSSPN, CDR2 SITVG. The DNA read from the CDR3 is TGTGCCTGGAGTCCAGGACAAAACACA. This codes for CAWSPGQNT. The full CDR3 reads CAWSPGQNTEVFF.

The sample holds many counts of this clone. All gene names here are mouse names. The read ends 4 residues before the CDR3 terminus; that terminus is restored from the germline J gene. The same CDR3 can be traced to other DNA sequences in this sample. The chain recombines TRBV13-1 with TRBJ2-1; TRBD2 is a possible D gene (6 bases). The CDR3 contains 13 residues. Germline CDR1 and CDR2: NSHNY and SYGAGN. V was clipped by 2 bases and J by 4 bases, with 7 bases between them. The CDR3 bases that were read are TGTGCCAGCAGTGAGGGGGGTTATGCT. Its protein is CASSEGGYA. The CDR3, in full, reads CASSEGGYAEQFF.

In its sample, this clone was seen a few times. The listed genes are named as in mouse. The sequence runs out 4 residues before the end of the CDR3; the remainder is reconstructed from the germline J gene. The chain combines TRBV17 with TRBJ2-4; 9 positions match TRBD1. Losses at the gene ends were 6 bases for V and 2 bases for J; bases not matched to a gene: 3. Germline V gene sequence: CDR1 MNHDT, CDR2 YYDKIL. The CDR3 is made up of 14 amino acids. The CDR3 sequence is CASSRDRVQNTLYF. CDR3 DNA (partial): TGTGCTAGCAGCAGGGACAGGGTTCAAAAC.

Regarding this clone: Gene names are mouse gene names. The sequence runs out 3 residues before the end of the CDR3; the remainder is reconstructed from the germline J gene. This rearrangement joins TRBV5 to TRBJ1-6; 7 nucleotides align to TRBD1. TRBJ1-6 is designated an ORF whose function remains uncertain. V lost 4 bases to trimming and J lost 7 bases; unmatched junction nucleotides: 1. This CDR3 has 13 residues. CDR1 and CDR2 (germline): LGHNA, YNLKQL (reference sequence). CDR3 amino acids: CASSLQGNSPLYF. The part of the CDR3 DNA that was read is TGTGCCAGCAGCCTACAGGGGAATTCGCCC.

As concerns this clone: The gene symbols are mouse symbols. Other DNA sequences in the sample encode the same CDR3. CDR3 amino acids: CAWSRGQANSDYTF. The CDR3 DNA, read in part, is TGTGCCTGGAGTCGGGGACAAGCAAACTCC. The rearrangement joins TRBV31 to TRBJ1-2; the D gene is possibly TRBD1 (6 bases). With the read ending 4 residues before the CDR3 end, the germline J gene is used to fill in that end. Germline values: CDR1 GKSSPN, CDR2 SITVG. The ends were cut back, 1 base at V and 0 bases at J, with 9 bases in the middle. The CDR3 runs to 14 residues.

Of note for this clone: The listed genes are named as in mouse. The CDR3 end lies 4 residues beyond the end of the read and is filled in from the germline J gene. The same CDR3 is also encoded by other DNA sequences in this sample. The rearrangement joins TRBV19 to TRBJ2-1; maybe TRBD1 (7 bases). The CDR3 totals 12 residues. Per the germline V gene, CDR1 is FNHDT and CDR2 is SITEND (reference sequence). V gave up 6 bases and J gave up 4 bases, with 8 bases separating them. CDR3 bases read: TGTGCCAGCACAGGGGGGTATGCT. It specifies CASTGGYA. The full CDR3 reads CASTGGYAEQFF.

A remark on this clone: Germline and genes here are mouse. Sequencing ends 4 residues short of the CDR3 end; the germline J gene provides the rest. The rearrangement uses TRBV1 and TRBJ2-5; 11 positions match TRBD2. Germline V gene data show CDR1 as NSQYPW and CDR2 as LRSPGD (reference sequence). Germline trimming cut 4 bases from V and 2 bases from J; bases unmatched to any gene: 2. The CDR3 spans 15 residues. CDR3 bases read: TGCACCTGCAGTGAGGACTGGGGGGCCCAAGAC. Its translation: CTCSEDWGAQD. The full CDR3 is CTCSEDWGAQDTQYF.

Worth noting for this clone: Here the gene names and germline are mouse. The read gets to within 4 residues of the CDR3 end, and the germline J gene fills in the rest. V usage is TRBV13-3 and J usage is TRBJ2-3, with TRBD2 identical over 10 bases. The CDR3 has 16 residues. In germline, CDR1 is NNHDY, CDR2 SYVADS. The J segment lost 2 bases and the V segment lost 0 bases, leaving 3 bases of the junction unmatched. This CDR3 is CASSDATGGFAETLYF. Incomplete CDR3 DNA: TGTGCCAGCAGTGATGCGACTGGGGGGTTTGCAGAA.

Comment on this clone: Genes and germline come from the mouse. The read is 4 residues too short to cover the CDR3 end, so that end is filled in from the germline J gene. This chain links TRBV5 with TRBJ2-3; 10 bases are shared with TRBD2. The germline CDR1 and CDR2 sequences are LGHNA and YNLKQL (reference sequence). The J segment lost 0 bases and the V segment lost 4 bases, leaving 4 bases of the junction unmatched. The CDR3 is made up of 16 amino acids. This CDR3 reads CASSRDWGISAETLYF. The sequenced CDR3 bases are TGTGCCAGCAGCCGGGACTGGGGTATTAGTGCAGAA.

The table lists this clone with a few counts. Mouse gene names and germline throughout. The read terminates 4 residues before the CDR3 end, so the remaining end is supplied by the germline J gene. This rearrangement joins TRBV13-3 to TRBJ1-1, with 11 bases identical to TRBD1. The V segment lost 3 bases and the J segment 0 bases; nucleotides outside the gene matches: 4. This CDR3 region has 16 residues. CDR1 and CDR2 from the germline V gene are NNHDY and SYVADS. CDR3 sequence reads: CASSGRTGGTNTEVFF. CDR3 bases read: TGTGCCAGCAGTGGGAGGACAGGGGGCACAAACACA.

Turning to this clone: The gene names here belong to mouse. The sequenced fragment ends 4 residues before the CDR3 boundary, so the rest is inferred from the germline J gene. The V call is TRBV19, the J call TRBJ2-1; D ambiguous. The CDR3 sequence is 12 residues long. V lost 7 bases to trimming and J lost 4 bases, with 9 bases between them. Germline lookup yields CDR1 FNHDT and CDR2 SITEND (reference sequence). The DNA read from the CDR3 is TGTGCCAGCGGTACAGCATATGCT. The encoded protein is CASGTAYA. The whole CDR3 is CASGTAYAEQFF.

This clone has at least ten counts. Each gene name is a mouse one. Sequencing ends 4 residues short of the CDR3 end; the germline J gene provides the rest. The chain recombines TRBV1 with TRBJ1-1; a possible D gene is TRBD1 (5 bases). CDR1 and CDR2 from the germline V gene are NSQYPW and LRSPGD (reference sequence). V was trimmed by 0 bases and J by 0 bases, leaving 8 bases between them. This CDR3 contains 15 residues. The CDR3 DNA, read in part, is TGCACCTGCAGTGCAGATCCAGGGTCAAACACA. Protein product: CTCSADPGSNT. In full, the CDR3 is CTCSADPGSNTEVFF.

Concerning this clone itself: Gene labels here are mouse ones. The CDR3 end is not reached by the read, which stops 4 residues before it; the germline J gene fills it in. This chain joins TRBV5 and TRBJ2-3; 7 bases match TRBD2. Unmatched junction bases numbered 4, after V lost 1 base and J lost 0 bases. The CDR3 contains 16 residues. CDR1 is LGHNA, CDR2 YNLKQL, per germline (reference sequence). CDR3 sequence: CASSQVTGSSAETLYF. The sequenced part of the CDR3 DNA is TGTGCCAGCAGCCAAGTGACTGGGTCTAGTGCAGAA.

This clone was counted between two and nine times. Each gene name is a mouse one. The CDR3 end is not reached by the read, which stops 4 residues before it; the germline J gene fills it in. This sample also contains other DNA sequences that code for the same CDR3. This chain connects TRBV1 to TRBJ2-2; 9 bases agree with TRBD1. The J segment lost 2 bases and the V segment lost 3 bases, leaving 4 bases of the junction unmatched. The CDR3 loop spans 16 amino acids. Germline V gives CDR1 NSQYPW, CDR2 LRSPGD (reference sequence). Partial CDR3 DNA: TGCACCTGCAGTGCCACCGGGACAGGGAACACCGGG. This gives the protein CTCSATGTGNTG. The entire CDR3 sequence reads CTCSATGTGNTGQLYF.